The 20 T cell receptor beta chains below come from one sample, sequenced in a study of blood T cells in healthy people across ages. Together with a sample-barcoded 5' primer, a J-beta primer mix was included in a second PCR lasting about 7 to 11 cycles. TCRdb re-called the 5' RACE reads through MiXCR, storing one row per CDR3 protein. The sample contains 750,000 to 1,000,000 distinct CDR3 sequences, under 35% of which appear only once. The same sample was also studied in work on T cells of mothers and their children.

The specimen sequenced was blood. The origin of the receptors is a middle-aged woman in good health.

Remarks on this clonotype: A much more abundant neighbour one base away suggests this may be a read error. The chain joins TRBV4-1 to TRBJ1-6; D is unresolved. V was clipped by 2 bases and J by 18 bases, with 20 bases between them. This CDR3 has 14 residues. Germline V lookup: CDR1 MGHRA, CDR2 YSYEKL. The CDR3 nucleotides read TGCGCCAGCAGCCAACGAGAACTGGGCTTGAACCCCCACTTT. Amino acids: CASSQRELGLNPHF.

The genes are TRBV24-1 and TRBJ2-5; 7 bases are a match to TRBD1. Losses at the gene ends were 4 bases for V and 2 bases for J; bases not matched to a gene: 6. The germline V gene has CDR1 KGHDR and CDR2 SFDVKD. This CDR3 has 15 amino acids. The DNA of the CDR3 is TGTGCCACCAGTGACCGTGGGACAGCTCAAGAGACCCAGTACTTC. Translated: CATSDRGTAQETQYF.

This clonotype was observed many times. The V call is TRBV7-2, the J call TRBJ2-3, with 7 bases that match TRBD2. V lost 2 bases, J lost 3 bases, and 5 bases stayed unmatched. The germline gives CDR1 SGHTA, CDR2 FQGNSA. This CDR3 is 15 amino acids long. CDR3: CASSLREAGTDTQYF. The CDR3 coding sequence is TGTGCCAGCAGCTTACGGGAAGCGGGGACAGATACGCAGTATTTT.

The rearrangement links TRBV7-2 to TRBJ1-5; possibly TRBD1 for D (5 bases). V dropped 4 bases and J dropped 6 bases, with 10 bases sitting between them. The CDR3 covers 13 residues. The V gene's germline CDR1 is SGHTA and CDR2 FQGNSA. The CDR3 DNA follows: TGTGCCAGCAGCTCGGGCAGGGTTCAGCCCCAGCATTTT. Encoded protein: CASSSGRVQPQHF.

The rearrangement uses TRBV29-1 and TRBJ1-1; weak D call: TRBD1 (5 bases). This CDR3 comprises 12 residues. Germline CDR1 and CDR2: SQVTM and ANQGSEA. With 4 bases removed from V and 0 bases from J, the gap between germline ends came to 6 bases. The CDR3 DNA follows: TGCAGCGTTGGGACACTGAACACTGAAGCTTTCTTT. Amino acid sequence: CSVGTLNTEAFF.

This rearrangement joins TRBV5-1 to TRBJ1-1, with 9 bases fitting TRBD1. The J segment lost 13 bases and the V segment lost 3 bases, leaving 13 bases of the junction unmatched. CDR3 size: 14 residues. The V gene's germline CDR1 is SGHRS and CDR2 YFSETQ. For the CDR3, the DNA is TGCGCCAGCAGCTCGGACAGGGGAGGAGGTGGAGTTTTCTTT. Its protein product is CASSSDRGGGGVFF. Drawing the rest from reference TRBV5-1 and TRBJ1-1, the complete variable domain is KAGVTQTPRYLIKTRGQQVTLSCSPISGHRSVSWYQQTPGQGLQFLFEYFSETQRNKGNFPGRFSGRQFSNSRSEMNVSTLELGDSALYLCASSSDRGGGGVFFGQGTRLTVV.

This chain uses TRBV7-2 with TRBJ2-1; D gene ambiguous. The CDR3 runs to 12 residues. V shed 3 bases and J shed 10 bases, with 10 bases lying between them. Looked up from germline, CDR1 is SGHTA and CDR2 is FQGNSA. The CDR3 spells CASSFGRTEQFF. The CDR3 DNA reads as TGTGCCAGCAGCTTTGGGCGGACCGAGCAGTTCTTC.

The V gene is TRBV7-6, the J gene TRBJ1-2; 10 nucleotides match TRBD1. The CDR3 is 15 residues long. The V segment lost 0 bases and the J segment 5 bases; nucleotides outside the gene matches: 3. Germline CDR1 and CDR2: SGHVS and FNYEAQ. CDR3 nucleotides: TGTGCCAGCAGCTTAGCGACGGGACAGGGGTATGGCTACACCTTC. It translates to CASSLATGQGYGYTF.

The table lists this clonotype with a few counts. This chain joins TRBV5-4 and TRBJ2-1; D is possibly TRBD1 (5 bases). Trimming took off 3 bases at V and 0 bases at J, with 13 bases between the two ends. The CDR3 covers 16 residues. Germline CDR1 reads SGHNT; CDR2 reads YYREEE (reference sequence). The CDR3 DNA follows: TGTGCCAGCAGCTCCCCAGGGAAAAGCTCCTACAATGAGCAGTTCTTC. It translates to CASSSPGKSSYNEQFF.

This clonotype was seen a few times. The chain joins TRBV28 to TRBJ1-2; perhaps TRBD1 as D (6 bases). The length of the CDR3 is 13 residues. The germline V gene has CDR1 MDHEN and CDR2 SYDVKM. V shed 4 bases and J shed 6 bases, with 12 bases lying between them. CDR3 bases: TGTGCCAGCAGTTACACAGGGTCCAATGGCTACACCTTC. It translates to CASSYTGSNGYTF.

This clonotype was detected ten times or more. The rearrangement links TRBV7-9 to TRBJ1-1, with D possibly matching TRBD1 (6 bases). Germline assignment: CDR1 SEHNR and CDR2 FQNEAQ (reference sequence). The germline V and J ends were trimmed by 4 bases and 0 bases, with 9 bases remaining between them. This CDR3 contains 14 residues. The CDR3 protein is CASSSRDMNTEAFF. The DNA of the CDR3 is TGTGCCAGCAGCTCCCGGGACATGAACACTGAAGCTTTCTTT.

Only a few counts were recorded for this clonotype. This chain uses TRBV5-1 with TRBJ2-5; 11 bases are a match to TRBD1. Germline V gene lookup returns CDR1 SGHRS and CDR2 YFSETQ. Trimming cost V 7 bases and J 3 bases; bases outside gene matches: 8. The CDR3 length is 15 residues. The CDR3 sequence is CASRRGQGAEETQYF. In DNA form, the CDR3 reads TGCGCCAGCCGCCGAGGACAGGGGGCGGAAGAGACCCAGTACTTC.

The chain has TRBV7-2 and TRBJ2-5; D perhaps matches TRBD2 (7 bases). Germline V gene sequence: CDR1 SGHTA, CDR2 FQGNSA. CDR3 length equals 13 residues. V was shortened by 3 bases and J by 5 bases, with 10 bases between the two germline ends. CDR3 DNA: TGTGCCAGCAGCTTTAAGGGGGGGGAGACCCAGTACTTC. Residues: CASSFKGGETQYF.

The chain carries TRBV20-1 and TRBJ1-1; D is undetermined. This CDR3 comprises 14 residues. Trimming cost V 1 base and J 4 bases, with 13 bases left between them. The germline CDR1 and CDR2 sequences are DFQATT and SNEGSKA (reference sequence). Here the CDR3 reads CSARAFTVGTEAFF. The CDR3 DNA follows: TGCAGTGCTAGAGCGTTTACAGTCGGCACTGAAGCTTTCTTT.

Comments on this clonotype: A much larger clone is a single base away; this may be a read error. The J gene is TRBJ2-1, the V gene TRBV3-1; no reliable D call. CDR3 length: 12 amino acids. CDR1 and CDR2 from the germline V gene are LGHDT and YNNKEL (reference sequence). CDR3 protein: CANSQTSNEQFF. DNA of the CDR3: TGTGCCAACAGCCAGACCTCAAATGAGCAGTTCTTC.

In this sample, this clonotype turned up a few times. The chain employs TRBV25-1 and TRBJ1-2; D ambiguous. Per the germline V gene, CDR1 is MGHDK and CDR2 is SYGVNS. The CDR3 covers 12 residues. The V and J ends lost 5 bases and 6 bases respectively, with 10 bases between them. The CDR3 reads CASSSAGNGYTF. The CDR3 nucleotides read TGTGCCAGCAGTTCAGCGGGAAATGGCTACACCTTC.

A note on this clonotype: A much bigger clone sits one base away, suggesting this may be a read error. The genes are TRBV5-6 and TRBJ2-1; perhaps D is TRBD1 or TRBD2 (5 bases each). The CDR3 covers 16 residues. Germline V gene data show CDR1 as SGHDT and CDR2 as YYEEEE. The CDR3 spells CASSLGDGISYNEQCF. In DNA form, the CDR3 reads TGTGCCAGCAGCTTGGGGGACGGGATAAGCTACAATGAGCAGTGCTTC.

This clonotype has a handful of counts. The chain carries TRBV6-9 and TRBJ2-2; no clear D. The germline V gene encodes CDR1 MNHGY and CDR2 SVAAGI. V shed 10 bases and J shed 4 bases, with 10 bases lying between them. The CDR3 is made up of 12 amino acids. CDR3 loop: CAIPKSTGELFF. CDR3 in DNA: TGTGCCATCCCGAAGAGCACCGGGGAGCTGTTTTTT.

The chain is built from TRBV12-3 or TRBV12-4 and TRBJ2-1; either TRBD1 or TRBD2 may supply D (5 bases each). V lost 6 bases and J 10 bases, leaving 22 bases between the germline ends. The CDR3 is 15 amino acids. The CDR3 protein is CASSPLGGAPNEQFF. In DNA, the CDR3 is TGTGCCAGCAGCCCACTTGGGGGAGCTCCCAACGAGCAGTTCTTC.

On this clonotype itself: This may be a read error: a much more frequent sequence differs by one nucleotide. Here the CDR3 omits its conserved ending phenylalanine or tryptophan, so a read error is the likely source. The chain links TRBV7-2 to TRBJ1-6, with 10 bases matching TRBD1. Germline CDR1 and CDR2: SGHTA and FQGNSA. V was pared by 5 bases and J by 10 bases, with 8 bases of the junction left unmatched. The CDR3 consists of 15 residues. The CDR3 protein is CASSPRQGAGSPLHC. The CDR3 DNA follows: TGTGCCAGCAGCCCTAGACAGGGGGCTGGATCACCCCTCCACTGT.